The present entry profiles one T cell receptor beta chain with its context. What it binds is not known. The read gets to within 3 residues of the CDR3 end, and the germline J gene fills in the rest. The sample is drawn from a study of T cells in women clearing cervical HPV infection. Study at large: With HLA typing for only a few women, HLA confounding remains possible. Study-level points and caveats: Cases carried less TRBV6-7 than controls: approximately 0.1% versus 0.16%. Richness differences could reflect unmeasured T-cell content per sample. It is unknown whether associations predate infection; no effector/memory or HPV-specific sorting.

Germline-derived CDR1 and CDR2 are SGHTA and FQGTGA. V lost 8 bases, J lost 4 bases, and 7 bases stayed unmatched. The CDR3 runs 13 residues. Data came from immunoSEQ multiplex PCR; TCRdb stores just in-frame clones and leaves some out. This repertoire comprises around 35,000 clones; its ten largest clones make up roughly 1.5%. Sequencing was done on a sample of blood buffy coat. The sequence was collected from a woman between 18 and 70 years old with a cervical HPV16 infection that either progressed to CIN3+ or cleared (not recorded which). This rearrangement joins TRBV7-3 to TRBJ1-2; TRBD1 aligns across 7 bases. CDR3 DNA, as far as it was read: TGTGCCAGCGGGGGACAGTCCGGCTATGGC. It is translated as CASGGQSGYG. The full CDR3 reads CASGGQSGYGYTF.